Listed here is a single T cell receptor beta chain. This sample was included in a study of OX40 agonist ivuxolimab in advanced cancers. Here immunoSEQ multiplex PCR was the method, and the copy in TCRdb shows in-frame clones only, minus some. The sample yields about 25,000 clones, about 86% seen once. This CDR3 contains 16 residues. Germline-derived CDR1 and CDR2 are MNHEY and SMNVEV (reference sequence). V was pared by 1 base and J by 4 bases, with 2 bases of the junction left unmatched. The specimen comprised CD4+ or CD8+ T cells sorted from blood, sampled in a trial of the OX40 agonist ivuxolimab. This chain joins TRBV27 and TRBJ2-1, with 12 bases lining up with TRBD2. The sequence was collected from an adult with an advanced solid tumor such as melanoma, head and neck, liver or kidney cancer. The CDR3 protein is CASSLWTSGKYNEQFF. In DNA, the CDR3 is TGTGCCAGCAGTTTATGGACTAGCGGGAAGTACAATGAGCAGTTCTTC.